A selection of T cell receptor beta chains follows, all from one sample in a study of Ad26.COV2.S vaccination and SARS-CoV-2 variants. The table came from immunoSEQ multiplex PCR; TCRdb's copy has only in-frame clones and leaves some out. The sample lists about 680,000 clones; roughly 90% were seen once. The sequenced sample was peripheral blood, obtained in a trial of Ad26.COV2.S vaccine versus placebo. The receptors originated from a person aged 18-65 years who received the Ad26.COV2.S COVID-19 vaccine or a placebo. Both conserved end residues are part of each CDR3. Fields, in order: clone size, V gene, J gene, D gene, CDR3 DNA, CDR3 protein. The D gene is left open where the match is weak. Some rows mark clone size as missing; the rest say once, few, many or name a class of expanded clone.

size: NA
V: TRBV12-5
J: TRBJ1-2
D: NA
DNA: TGTGCTAGTGGTTTGCTCCAGGGCGGCTCTAGATATGGCTACACCTTC
CDR3: CASGLLQGGSRYGYTF

size: NA
V: TRBV5-6
J: TRBJ1-2
D: NA
DNA: TGTGCCAGCAACTATCTCGGACGCCCGGACGGCTACACCTTC
CDR3: CASNYLGRPDGYTF

size: NA
V: TRBV10-3
J: TRBJ1-6
D: NA
DNA: TGTGCCATCAGTCGGACGGGGGATAATTCACCCCTCCACTTT
CDR3: CAISRTGDNSPLHF

size: NA
V: TRBV2
J: TRBJ2-5
D: NA
DNA: TGTGCCAGCCGGTCGCAGCGTCAACAAGAGACCCAGTACTTC
CDR3: CASRSQRQQETQYF

size: NA
V: TRBV6-6
J: TRBJ1-5
D: TRBD1
DNA: TGTGCCAGCAGGAAGGACAGGGCGGTTGAGCCCCAGCATTTT
CDR3: CASRKDRAVEPQHF

size: NA
V: TRBV6-4
J: TRBJ2-6
D: TRBD2
DNA: TGTGCCAGCAGTGCCCAGCCCGGGGCCTCGGGAGGTGGGGCCAACGTCCTGACTTTC
CDR3: CASSAQPGASGGGANVLTF

size: NA
V: TRBV10-3
J: TRBJ1-1
D: TRBD1
DNA: TGTGCCATCAGCCCGACAGGGGCGAACACTGAAGCTTTCTTT
CDR3: CAISPTGANTEAFF

size: NA
V: TRBV6-6
J: TRBJ1-1
D: TRBD1
DNA: TGTGCCAGCAGTCACCGACAGGGAACCGCTGAAGCTTTCTTT
CDR3: CASSHRQGTAEAFF

size: NA
V: TRBV5-5
J: TRBJ1-6
D: NA
DNA: TGTGCCAGCAGCCTTAAAATGACAGATAATTCACCCCTCCACTTT
CDR3: CASSLKMTDNSPLHF

size: few
V: TRBV18
J: TRBJ2-7
D: NA
DNA: TGTGCCAGCTCACCGGCCCTCTACGAGCAGTACTTC
CDR3: CASSPALYEQYF

size: NA
V: TRBV29-1
J: TRBJ1-6
D: TRBD1
DNA: TGCAGCGTTGTAGGGGGACAGGGAAATTCACCCCTCCACTTT
CDR3: CSVVGGQGNSPLHF

size: once
V: TRBV18
J: TRBJ2-7
D: TRBD2
DNA: TGTGCCAGCTCACGGGGGGAGGGCTCCTACGAGCAGTACTTC
CDR3: CASSRGEGSYEQYF

size: NA
V: TRBV5-5
J: TRBJ1-4
D: TRBD1
DNA: TGTGCCAGCAGCTTGGCCTTTCCGGGACAGGGAAATGAAAAACTGTTTTTT
CDR3: CASSLAFPGQGNEKLFF

size: once
V: TRBV6-5
J: TRBJ1-5
D: TRBD1
DNA: TGTGCCAGCAGCTGGACAGGGGTTAGCAATCAGCCCCAGCATTTT
CDR3: CASSWTGVSNQPQHF

size: NA
V: TRBV11-2
J: TRBJ2-4
D: TRBD2
DNA: TGTGCCAGCAGCCCGAGGACTAGCGGGGGGTTCCTAGCCAAAAACATTCAGTACTTC
CDR3: CASSPRTSGGFLAKNIQYF

size: once
V: TRBV30
J: TRBJ2-7
D: NA
DNA: TGTGCCTGGAGTGTAGGGACCTTCTACGAGCAGTACTTC
CDR3: CAWSVGTFYEQYF

size: NA
V: TRBV5-1
J: TRBJ2-1
D: NA
DNA: TGCGCCAGCAGCTTGGTAAGCAGGGGTAATGAGCAGTTCTTC
CDR3: CASSLVSRGNEQFF

size: NA
V: TRBV9
J: TRBJ2-2
D: TRBD2
DNA: TGTGCCAGCAGCGTAGACTCAGCGGGGGTTACCGGGGAGCTGTTTTTT
CDR3: CASSVDSAGVTGELFF

size: NA
V: TRBV5-6
J: TRBJ2-2
D: NA
DNA: TGTGCCAGCAGCTTGGATGTGGACACCGGGGAGCTGTTTTTT
CDR3: CASSLDVDTGELFF

size: once
V: TRBV19
J: TRBJ2-5
D: NA
DNA: TGTGCCAGTAGTGCGTCGGGGTATCAAGAGACCCAGTACTTC
CDR3: CASSASGYQETQYF

size: NA
V: TRBV5-5
J: TRBJ2-7
D: NA
DNA: TGTGCCAGCAGCTTGGTTTCCAGCTGGGAGCAGTACTTC
CDR3: CASSLVSSWEQYF

size: NA
V: TRBV12-3/TRBV12-4
J: TRBJ1-5
D: TRBD1
DNA: TGTGCCAGCAGTGTTACAGGGGGTGGCCAGCATTTT
CDR3: CASSVTGGGQHF

size: NA
V: TRBV18
J: TRBJ1-1
D: TRBD1
DNA: TGTGCCAGCTCACCGGACAGGGTTGGCACTGAAGCTTTCTTT
CDR3: CASSPDRVGTEAFF

size: NA
V: TRBV19
J: TRBJ2-1
D: NA
DNA: TGTGCCAGTAGTAAGCGTTCTTTATATGAGCAGTTCTTC
CDR3: CASSKRSLYEQFF

size: NA
V: TRBV27
J: TRBJ1-1
D: NA
DNA: TGTGCCAGCAGTTTACGGGGGGCCGGTGAAGCTTTCTTT
CDR3: CASSLRGAGEAFF

size: NA
V: TRBV30
J: TRBJ1-1
D: TRBD1
DNA: TGTGCCTGGGCCGGACAGGGAGGCACTGAAGCTTTCTTT
CDR3: CAWAGQGGTEAFF

size: NA
V: TRBV5-4
J: TRBJ2-3
D: NA
DNA: TGTGCCAGCAGCTTGGCAGGGGAGACAGATACGCAGTATTTT
CDR3: CASSLAGETDTQYF

size: NA
V: TRBV19
J: TRBJ2-5
D: NA
DNA: TGTGCCAGTAGTACACGGGGTCGGGAGACCCAGTACTTC
CDR3: CASSTRGRETQYF

size: NA
V: TRBV30
J: TRBJ1-1
D: NA
DNA: TGTGCCTGGAGTTTGGGTTTGAGGGGGATGAACACTGAAGCTTTCTTT
CDR3: CAWSLGLRGMNTEAFF

size: NA
V: TRBV9
J: TRBJ2-1
D: NA
DNA: TGTGCCAGCACCCCGGTCGGGGGCCACAATGAGCAGTTCTTC
CDR3: CASTPVGGHNEQFF

size: NA
V: TRBV28
J: TRBJ1-2
D: NA
DNA: TGTGCCAGCAGTTTAAGTATATCTAACTATGGCTACACCTTC
CDR3: CASSLSISNYGYTF

size: NA
V: TRBV27
J: TRBJ2-5
D: TRBD2
DNA: TGTGCCAGCAGTTTAGCGGGAGGGCGGCAAGAGACCCAGTACTTC
CDR3: CASSLAGGRQETQYF

size: once
V: TRBV3-1/TRBV3-2
J: TRBJ2-7
D: NA
DNA: TGTGCCAGCAGCCAAGCCCGAGACGAGCAGTACTTC
CDR3: CASSQARDEQYF

size: NA
V: TRBV12-3/TRBV12-4
J: TRBJ2-1
D: NA
DNA: TGTGCCAGCCTCCAGAGAGGGGACAATGAGCAGTTCTTC
CDR3: CASLQRGDNEQFF

size: NA
V: TRBV18
J: TRBJ1-4
D: NA
DNA: TGTGCCAGCTCCCGATACACCGCAACTAATGAAAAACTGTTTTTT
CDR3: CASSRYTATNEKLFF

size: few
V: TRBV5-1
J: TRBJ2-7
D: TRBD2
DNA: TGCGCCAGCAGCCCGGGACTAGGGGTCGACGAGCAGTACTTC
CDR3: CASSPGLGVDEQYF

size: NA
V: TRBV9
J: TRBJ1-1
D: NA
DNA: TGTGCCAGCAGCTCTGCGAGACCGAACACTGAAGCTTTCTTT
CDR3: CASSSARPNTEAFF

size: NA
V: TRBV7-9
J: TRBJ2-3
D: NA
DNA: TGTGCCAGCAGCTTATTGGAGGGGCCCTTCGATACGCAGTATTTT
CDR3: CASSLLEGPFDTQYF

size: NA
V: TRBV6-5
J: TRBJ1-3
D: NA
DNA: TGTGCCAGCAGTTACTCGGCGGAAACTGGAAACACCATATATTTT
CDR3: CASSYSAETGNTIYF

size: NA
V: TRBV5-1
J: TRBJ1-4
D: NA
DNA: TGCGCCAGCAGCGTGACAGAAGCAACTAATGAAAAACTGTTTTTT
CDR3: CASSVTEATNEKLFF

size: NA
V: TRBV7-2
J: TRBJ2-5
D: NA
DNA: TGTGCCAGCAGCTCACCGGTACGAGAGACCCAGTACTTC
CDR3: CASSSPVRETQYF

size: few
V: TRBV6-5
J: TRBJ2-7
D: NA
DNA: TGTGCCAGCACCTTGGGGGCGGGAATCGACTACGAGCAGTACTTC
CDR3: CASTLGAGIDYEQYF

size: NA
V: TRBV5-1
J: TRBJ2-7
D: TRBD1
DNA: TGCGCCAGCAGCCTCAGACAGGGCTACGAGCAGTACTTC
CDR3: CASSLRQGYEQYF